This entry concerns a single T cell receptor beta chain. What it recognizes is unknown. The PCR had 60 Vbeta and 13 Jbeta primers. Clones were sequenced by immunoSEQ multiplex PCR, and TCRdb holds only the in-frame ones, with some missing. The sample records some 140,000 clones, around 80% being singletons. The data originate from a study of cytomegalovirus exposure and HLA in healthy donors. Study observations and caveats: When analyzed later, a missense DCLRE1C variant was found to be linked to TCR beta V- and J-gene trimming.

CDR1 and CDR2 (germline): SNHLY, FYNNEI. The CDR3 sequence is 17 residues long. With V trimmed by 9 bases and J by 4 bases, 9 bases remained unmatched. Sequences were obtained from PBMCs. This chain uses TRBV2 with TRBJ2-1, with 16 nucleotides matching TRBD2. The receptor's source is a male donor in good health and CMV-seropositive. The CDR3 reads CARTGTSGGAGYNEQFF. The CDR3 DNA reads TGTGCCAGAACCGGGACTAGCGGGGGGGCGGGGTACAATGAGCAGTTCTTC.